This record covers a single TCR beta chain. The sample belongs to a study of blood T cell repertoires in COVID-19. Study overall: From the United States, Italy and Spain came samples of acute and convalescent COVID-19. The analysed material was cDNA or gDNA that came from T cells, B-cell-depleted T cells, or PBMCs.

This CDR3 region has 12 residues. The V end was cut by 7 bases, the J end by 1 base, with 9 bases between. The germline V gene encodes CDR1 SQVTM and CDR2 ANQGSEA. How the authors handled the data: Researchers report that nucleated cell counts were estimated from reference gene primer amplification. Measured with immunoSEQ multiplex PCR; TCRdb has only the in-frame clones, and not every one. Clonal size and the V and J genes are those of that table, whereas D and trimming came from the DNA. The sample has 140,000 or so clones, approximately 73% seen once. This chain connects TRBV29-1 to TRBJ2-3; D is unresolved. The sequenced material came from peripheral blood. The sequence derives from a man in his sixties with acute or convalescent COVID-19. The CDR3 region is CSALPRTDTQYF. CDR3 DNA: TGCAGCGCACTACCCCGCACAGATACGCAGTATTTT.